These 13 T cell receptor beta chains came from one sample sequenced in a study of blood T cells in healthy people across ages. Alongside a J-beta primer mix, a sample-barcoded 5' primer served in a second PCR lasting about 7 to 11 cycles. TCRdb recomputed calls from the 5' RACE reads with MiXCR, one row per CDR3 protein. The data contain 780,000 or so distinct CDR3 sequences, 45% to 70% of them singletons. The specimen was blood. The receptors were gathered from a man in his forties or fifties in good health.

This chain uses TRBV5-1 with TRBJ1-4, with D unresolved. Germline V gives CDR1 SGHRS, CDR2 YFSETQ. The CDR3 consists of 13 residues. With 1 base removed from V and 7 bases from J, the gap between germline ends came to 8 bases. CDR3 sequence reads: CASSLWPGEKLFF. The CDR3 nucleotides are TGCGCCAGCAGCTTGTGGCCCGGTGAAAAACTGTTTTTT. The complete variable domain, with remaining parts taken from reference TRBV5-1 and TRBJ1-4, reads KAGVTQTPRYLIKTRGQQVTLSCSPISGHRSVSWYQQTPGQGLQFLFEYFSETQRNKGNFPGRFSGRQFSNSRSEMNVSTLELGDSALYLCASSLWPGEKLFFGSGTQLSVL.

This clonotype occurred once. The genes are TRBV9 and TRBJ2-3, with 7 bases fitting TRBD2. The CDR3 loop spans 18 amino acids. Germline CDR1 SGDLS, CDR2 YYNGEE. The V gene end was trimmed by 3 bases and the J gene end by 0 bases; junction bases not matched to a gene: 13. The CDR3 spells CASSATLGRGISTDTQYF. The CDR3 DNA sequence: TGTGCCAGCAGCGCAACGTTGGGGCGGGGGATTAGCACAGATACGCAGTATTTT.

The chain combines TRBV2 with TRBJ1-2; a possible D gene is TRBD1 (6 bases). V lost 6 bases, J lost 6 bases, and 11 bases lay in between. This CDR3 region has 12 residues. CDR1 is SNHLY and CDR2 is FYNNEI in the germline V gene. CDR3 in amino acids: CASSGQSHGYTF. CDR3 DNA sequence: TGTGCCAGCAGCGGACAGAGTCATGGCTACACCTTC.

V gene TRBV20-1 combines with J gene TRBJ1-6; no clear D. The CDR3 totals 14 residues. The V gene's germline CDR1 is DFQATT and CDR2 SNEGSKA (reference sequence). V lost 4 bases and J 3 bases, leaving 10 bases between the germline ends. CDR3 protein: CSATRRVYNSPLHF. The CDR3 DNA reads as TGCAGTGCTACCCGACGCGTCTATAATTCACCCCTCCACTTT.

The V and J genes are TRBV27 and TRBJ2-7; 8 positions match TRBD1. Germline V CDR1 and CDR2: MNHEY, SMNVEV (reference sequence). This CDR3 contains 16 residues. J was trimmed by 7 bases and V by 4 bases; bases with no gene match: 15. The CDR3 DNA follows: TGTGCCAGCAGTTCCCCTTCGACAGGGGTCTACAATGAGCAGTACTTC. Translation gives CASSSPSTGVYNEQYF.

This clonotype was observed at least ten times. The chain has TRBV5-1 and TRBJ2-5, with no clear D. The germline gives CDR1 SGHRS, CDR2 YFSETQ. The V end was cut by 0 bases, the J end by 5 bases, with 11 bases between. This CDR3 is 14 amino acids long. The DNA for the CDR3 is TGCGCCAGCAGCTTGGAACTATTGGGGGAGACCCAGTACTTC. This gives the protein CASSLELLGETQYF.

CDR3: CASSQEPHRGNTEAFF. In nucleotides, the CDR3 is TGCGCCAGCAGCCAAGAGCCACACAGGGGAAACACTGAAGCTTTCTTT. This chain joins TRBV4-3 and TRBJ1-1; 7 bases are a match to TRBD1. V was clipped by 0 bases and J by 2 bases; unmatched bases: 6. Germline CDR1 and CDR2: LGHNA and YSLEER. This CDR3 has 16 amino acids.

The V gene is TRBV20-1, the J gene TRBJ2-6; D is perhaps TRBD2 (5 bases). V lost 2 bases and J lost 2, with 7 bases in between. Germline assignment: CDR1 DFQATT and CDR2 SNEGSKA (reference sequence). CDR3 length: 14 residues. CDR3 residues: CSARFGTGANVLTF. DNA of the CDR3: TGCAGTGCTAGATTCGGGACTGGGGCCAACGTCCTGACTTTC.

This chain joins TRBV7-2 and TRBJ2-3; 8 positions match TRBD2. Germline CDR1 and CDR2: SGHTA and FQGNSA. Germline trimming cut 5 bases from V and 7 bases from J; bases unmatched to any gene: 17. The CDR3 length is 17 residues. CDR3 coding DNA: TGTGCCAGCAGCCCACGGGCGGGAGGAGGATTGTCGAATACGCAGTATTTT. It is translated as CASSPRAGGGLSNTQYF.

Only a few counts were recorded for this clonotype. V gene TRBV6-5 combines with J gene TRBJ2-3; 12 bases fit TRBD2. Germline V gene sequence: CDR1 MNHEY, CDR2 SVGAGI. This CDR3 contains 19 residues. Losses at the gene ends were 4 bases for V and 1 base for J; bases not matched to a gene: 12. This chain's CDR3 is CASSSLGLAGLLGTDTQYF. The CDR3 nucleotides read TGTGCCAGCAGTTCACTCGGACTAGCGGGATTATTAGGCACAGATACGCAGTATTTT.

The rearrangement joins TRBV3-1 to TRBJ1-2; TRBD1 aligns across 7 bases. V was clipped by 4 bases and J by 6 bases; unmatched bases: 14. From germline, CDR1 is LGHDT and CDR2 YNNKEL (reference sequence). The CDR3 spans 16 residues. CDR3 protein: CASSPTHRGWEDGYTF. The CDR3 nucleotides read TGTGCCAGCAGCCCGACACACAGGGGATGGGAGGATGGCTACACCTTC.

This chain uses TRBV7-3 with TRBJ2-7, with 7 bases lining up with TRBD1. Looked up from germline, CDR1 is SGHTA and CDR2 is FQGTGA. V lost 1 base, J lost 3 bases, and 9 bases stayed unmatched. The CDR3 sequence is 16 residues long. The CDR3 DNA follows: TGTGCCAGCAGCTTAAAGTACTTCGCAGGGGGCTACGAGCAGTACTTC. Translation: CASSLKYFAGGYEQYF.

In this sample, this clonotype turned up a few times. The chain combines TRBV4-1 with TRBJ2-5; 9 bases fit TRBD2. CDR1 MGHRA and CDR2 YSYEKL come from the germline V gene. This CDR3 has 17 amino acids. The V gene end was trimmed by 4 bases and the J gene end by 5 bases; junction bases not matched to a gene: 14. In nucleotides, the CDR3 is TGCGCCAGCAGCCGATTGGAAAGGGGTAGCGGGAGTGAGACCCAGTACTTC. It translates to CASSRLERGSGSETQYF.